This section outlines one TCR beta chain sequence together with its context. Its antigen is currently unknown. Unmatched junction bases numbered 7, after V lost 5 bases and J lost 5 bases. The CDR3 is made up of 16 amino acids. Germline CDR1 is MNHNY and CDR2 is SVGAGI (reference sequence). These data belong to a study of cytomegalovirus exposure and HLA in healthy donors. Points from the study as a whole: Most of the TCR beta V segments (in an earlier analysis) were productive either about 90% or about 30% of the time. Associated with cytomegalovirus, according to the listing, were 150 to 200 TCR beta chains.

PCR used 60 Vbeta primers and 13 Jbeta primers. Per the authors' pipeline: Some 80 million unique TCR beta chains, some 9.9 million shared, were counted in a later analysis. This table comes from immunoSEQ multiplex PCR, and its TCRdb copy is limited to in-frame clones, with some not included. D and trimming come from the DNA, and the V and J calls and clone size come from that table. Here the sample spans about 140,000 clones, roughly 73% being singletons. Material: PBMCs. This TCR derives from a female donor in good health and CMV-seronegative. The chain couples TRBV6-6 to TRBJ1-5; TRBD1 matches 12 bases. The CDR3: CASSTRDRGPHQPQHF. The DNA of the CDR3 is TGTGCCAGCAGTACCCGGGACAGGGGGCCCCATCAGCCCCAGCATTTT.